This T cell receptor (beta chain) was identified in a study of metastatic and nonmetastatic thyroid tumors. For this clone: The conserved closing phenylalanine or tryptophan is absent in this CDR3, likely reflecting a read error.

MiXCR re-clonotyped the PCR reads for TCRdb. The sample gives 25,000 to 30,000 clones, about 3.9% of which show up once; under 4% is in the top ten. No patient had received any treatment before thyroid surgery. The germline V gene encodes CDR1 DFQATT and CDR2 SNEGSKA (reference sequence). The CDR3 is made up of 14 amino acids. The sequenced material came from blood. The receptor was isolated from a male donor with papillary thyroid cancer or a benign thyroid nodule (not recorded which). Some clones in this sample may be carry-over from other donors' samples. The rearrangement links TRBV20-1 to TRBJ1-2; 9 nucleotides line up with TRBD1. In DNA form, the CDR3 reads TGCAGTGCTAGTCGTGCCGGGACAGGGTATGCCTACACCTAC. This sequence encodes CSASRAGTGYAYTY.